These 2 T cell receptor beta chains originate from one sample sequenced in a study of cytomegalovirus exposure and HLA in healthy donors. The study ran its PCR with 60 Vbeta and 13 Jbeta primers. Measured with immunoSEQ multiplex PCR; TCRdb has only the in-frame clones, and not every one. Of approximately 120,000 clones listed, less than 85% are singletons. Sequenced: PBMCs. These receptors all come from a man aged 25-40 years in good health and CMV-seropositive.

This rearrangement joins TRBV18 to TRBJ1-2; weak D call: TRBD1 (5 bases). This CDR3 region has 16 residues. V lost 0 bases to trimming and J lost 4 bases, with 15 bases between them. From germline, CDR1 is KGHSH and CDR2 LQKENI. The chain's CDR3 is CASSPPGGEETYGYTF. The CDR3 DNA reads as TGTGCCAGCTCACCACCAGGAGGGGAAGAAACCTATGGCTACACCTTC.

CDR3 amino acids: CASSPPDGSYEQYF. The CDR3 DNA sequence: TGTGCCAGCAGCCCCCCCGACGGGTCCTACGAGCAGTACTTC. The chain carries TRBV9 and TRBJ2-7; D is undetermined. This CDR3 is 14 amino acids long. The germline V and J ends were trimmed by 4 bases and 1 base, with 12 bases remaining between them. Germline loops: CDR1 SGDLS, CDR2 YYNGEE.